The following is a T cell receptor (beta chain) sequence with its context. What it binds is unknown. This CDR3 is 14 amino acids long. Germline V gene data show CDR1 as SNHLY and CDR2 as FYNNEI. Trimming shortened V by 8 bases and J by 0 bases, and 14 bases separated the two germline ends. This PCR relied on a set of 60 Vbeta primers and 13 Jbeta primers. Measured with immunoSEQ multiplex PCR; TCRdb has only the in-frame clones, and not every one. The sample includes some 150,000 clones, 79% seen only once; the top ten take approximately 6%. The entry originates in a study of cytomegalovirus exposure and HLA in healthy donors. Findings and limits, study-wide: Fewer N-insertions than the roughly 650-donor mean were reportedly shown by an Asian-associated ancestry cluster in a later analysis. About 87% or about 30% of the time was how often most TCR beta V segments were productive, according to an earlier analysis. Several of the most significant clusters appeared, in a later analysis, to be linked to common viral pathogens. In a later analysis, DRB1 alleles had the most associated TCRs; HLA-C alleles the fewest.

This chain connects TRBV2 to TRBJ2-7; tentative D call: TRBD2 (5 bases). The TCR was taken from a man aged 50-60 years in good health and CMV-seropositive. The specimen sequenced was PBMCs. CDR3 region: CASGESGNSYEQYF. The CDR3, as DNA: TGTGCCAGCGGGGAAAGCGGAAACTCCTACGAGCAGTACTTC.